This T cell receptor (beta chain) was documented in a study of T cell responses to AZD1222 COVID-19 vaccine. Study observations and caveats: Clonal diversity may have been underestimated, and the donors were mostly white British, with more females than males.

Here immunoSEQ multiplex PCR was the method, and the copy in TCRdb shows in-frame clones only, minus some. This sample has 85,000 to 130,000 clones, with roughly 86% found just once. The CDR3 is 11 amino acids. V was cut by 3 bases and J by 5 bases, with 5 bases left in between. CDR1 SGHAT and CDR2 FQNNGV come from the germline V gene. Points on this clone: Its antigen is unknown.

V usage is TRBV11-2 and J usage is TRBJ2-7, with D uncertain. The TCR originated in an adult who received the MenACWY meningococcal vaccine as a control. Sequenced here: peripheral blood, sampled 28 days after the second dose of the MenACWY control vaccine. The CDR3: CASSFQHEQYF. The CDR3 DNA reads TGTGCCAGCAGCTTCCAGCACGAGCAGTACTTC.